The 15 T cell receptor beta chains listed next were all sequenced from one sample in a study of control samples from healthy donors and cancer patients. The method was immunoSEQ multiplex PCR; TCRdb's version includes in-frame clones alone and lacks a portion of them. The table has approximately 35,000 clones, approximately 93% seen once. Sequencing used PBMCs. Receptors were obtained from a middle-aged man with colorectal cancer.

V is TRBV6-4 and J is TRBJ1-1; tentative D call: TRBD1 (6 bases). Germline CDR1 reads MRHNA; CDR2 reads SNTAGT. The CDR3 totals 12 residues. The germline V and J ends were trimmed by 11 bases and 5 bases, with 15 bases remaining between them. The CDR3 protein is CAGTGSRTEAFF. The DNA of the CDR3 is TGTGCCGGAACAGGGTCTAGGACTGAAGCTTTCTTT.

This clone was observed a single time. The CDR3 nucleotides are TGCGCCAGCAGCCTGGGACAGGGGGCAGGGGAGACCCAGTACTTC. Its translation is CASSLGQGAGETQYF. The chain couples TRBV5-1 to TRBJ2-5; TRBD1 matches 12 bases. V lost 4 bases to trimming and J lost 5 bases; unmatched junction nucleotides: 6. The germline CDR1 and CDR2 sequences are SGHRS and YFSETQ. This CDR3 has 15 amino acids.

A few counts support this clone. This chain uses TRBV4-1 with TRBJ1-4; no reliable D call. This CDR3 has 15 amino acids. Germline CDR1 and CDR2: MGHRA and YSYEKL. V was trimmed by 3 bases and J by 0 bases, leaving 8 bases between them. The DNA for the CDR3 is TGCGCCAGCAGCCAGGTCTGGCCAACTAATGAAAAACTGTTTTTT. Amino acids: CASSQVWPTNEKLFF.

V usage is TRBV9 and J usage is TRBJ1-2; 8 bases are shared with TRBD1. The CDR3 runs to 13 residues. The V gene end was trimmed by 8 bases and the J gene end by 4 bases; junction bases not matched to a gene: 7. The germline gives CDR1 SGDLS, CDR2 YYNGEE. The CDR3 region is CASGQGRGYGYTF. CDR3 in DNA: TGTGCCAGTGGACAGGGTCGGGGCTATGGCTACACCTTC.

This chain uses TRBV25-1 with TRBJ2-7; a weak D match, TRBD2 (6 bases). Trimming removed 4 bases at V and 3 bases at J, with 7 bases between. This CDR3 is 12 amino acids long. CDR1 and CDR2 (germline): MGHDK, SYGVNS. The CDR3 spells CASSGDFYEQYF. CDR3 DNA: TGTGCCAGCAGTGGGGACTTCTACGAGCAGTACTTC.

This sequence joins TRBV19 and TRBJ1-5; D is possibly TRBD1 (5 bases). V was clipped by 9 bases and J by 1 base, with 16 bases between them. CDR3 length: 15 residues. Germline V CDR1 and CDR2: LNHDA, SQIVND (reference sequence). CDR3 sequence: CASSPLRDSNQPQHF. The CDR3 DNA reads TGTGCCAGCTCCCCCCTCCGGGACAGCAATCAGCCCCAGCATTTT.

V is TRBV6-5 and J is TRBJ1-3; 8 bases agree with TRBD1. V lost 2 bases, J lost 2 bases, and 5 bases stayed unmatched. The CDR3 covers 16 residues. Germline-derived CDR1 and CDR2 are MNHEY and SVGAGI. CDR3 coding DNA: TGTGCCAGCAGTTACGCAGTACAGGGGGCTGGAAACACCATATATTTT. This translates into CASSYAVQGAGNTIYF.

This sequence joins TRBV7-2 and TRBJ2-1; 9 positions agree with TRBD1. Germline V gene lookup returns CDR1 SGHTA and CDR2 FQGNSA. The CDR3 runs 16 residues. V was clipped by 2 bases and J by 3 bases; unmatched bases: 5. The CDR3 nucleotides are TGTGCCAGCAGCTTATGGGGACAGGGTAGCTACAATGAGCAGTTCTTC. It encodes CASSLWGQGSYNEQFF. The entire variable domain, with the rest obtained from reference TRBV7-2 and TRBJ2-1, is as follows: GAGVSQSPSNKVTEKGKDVELRCDPISGHTALYWYRQSLGQGLEFLIYFQGNSAPDKSGLPSDRFSAERTGGSVSTLTIQRTQQEDSAVYLCASSLWGQGSYNEQFFGPGTRLTVL.

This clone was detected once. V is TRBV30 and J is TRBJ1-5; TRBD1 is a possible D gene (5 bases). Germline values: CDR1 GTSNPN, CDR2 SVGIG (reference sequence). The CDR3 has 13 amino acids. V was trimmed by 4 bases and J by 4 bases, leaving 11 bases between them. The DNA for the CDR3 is TGTGCCTGGAATGACCAGGGAAATCAGCCCCAGCATTTT. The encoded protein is CAWNDQGNQPQHF.

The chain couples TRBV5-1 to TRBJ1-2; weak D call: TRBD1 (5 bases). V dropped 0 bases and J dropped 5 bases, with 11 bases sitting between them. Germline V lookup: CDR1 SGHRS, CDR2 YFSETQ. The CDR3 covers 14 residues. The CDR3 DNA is TGCGCCAGCAGCTTGGGCGACAGCAATTATGGCTACACCTTC. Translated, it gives CASSLGDSNYGYTF.

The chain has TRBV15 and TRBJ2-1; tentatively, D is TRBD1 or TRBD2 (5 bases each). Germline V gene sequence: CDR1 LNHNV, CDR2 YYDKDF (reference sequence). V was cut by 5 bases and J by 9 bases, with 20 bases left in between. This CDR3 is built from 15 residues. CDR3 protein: CATSGTGTQSGEQFF. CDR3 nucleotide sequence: TGTGCCACCAGCGGGACCGGGACCCAATCTGGTGAGCAGTTCTTC.

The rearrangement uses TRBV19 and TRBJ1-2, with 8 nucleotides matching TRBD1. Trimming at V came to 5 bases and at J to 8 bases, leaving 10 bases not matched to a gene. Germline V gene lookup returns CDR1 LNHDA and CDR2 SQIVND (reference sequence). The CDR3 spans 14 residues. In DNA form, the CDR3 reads TGTGCCAGTAGTCACGGACAGGGTGGGGAAGGCTACACCTTC. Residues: CASSHGQGGEGYTF.

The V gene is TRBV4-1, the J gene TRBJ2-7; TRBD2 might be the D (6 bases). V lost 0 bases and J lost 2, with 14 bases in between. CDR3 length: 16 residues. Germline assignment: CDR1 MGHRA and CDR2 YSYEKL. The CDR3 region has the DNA TGCGCCAGCAGCCAAGAGGGGGACTTTTCCACCTACGAGCAGTACTTC. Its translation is CASSQEGDFSTYEQYF.

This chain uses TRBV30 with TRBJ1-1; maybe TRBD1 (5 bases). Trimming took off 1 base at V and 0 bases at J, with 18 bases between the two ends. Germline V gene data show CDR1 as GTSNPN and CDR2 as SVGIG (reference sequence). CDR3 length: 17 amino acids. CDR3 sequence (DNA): TGTGCCTGGAGTGCGCGATCTCCAGGGCGCATGAACACTGAAGCTTTCTTT. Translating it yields CAWSARSPGRMNTEAFF.

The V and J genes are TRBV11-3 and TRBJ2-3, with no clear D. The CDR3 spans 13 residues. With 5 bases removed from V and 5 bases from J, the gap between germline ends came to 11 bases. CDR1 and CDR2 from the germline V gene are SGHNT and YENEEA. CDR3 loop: CASSQTLGDTQYF. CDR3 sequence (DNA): TGTGCCAGCAGCCAAACTCTGGGAGATACGCAGTATTTT.